This is a list of T cell receptor beta chains from one sample in a study of read filtering for tumor transcriptome and immune sequencing. One entry per CDR3 protein, called by TCRdb with MiXCR from the reads. The repertoire holds over 55,000 distinct CDR3 sequences, with approximately 13% as singletons. Specimen: a population of CD138-negative cells sorted from bone marrow. The receptors derive from a donor aged 40 or over with multiple myeloma. Both conserved end residues are part of each CDR3. A D gene is named only where the DNA matches it firmly. The listing skips clone size in some rows; elsewhere it reads once, few, many or a size class.

cdr3_nt: TGCAGCGTTGTCTTGGGGGCAGGTTACACTGAAGCTTTCTTT
cdr3_aa: CSVVLGAGYTEAFF
v_call: TRBV29-1
clone_size: many
j_call: TRBJ1-1
d_call: -

cdr3_nt: TGTGCCAGCAGTTTGGACAGGACTTACTATGGCTACACCTTC
cdr3_aa: CASSLDRTYYGYTF
v_call: TRBV28
clone_size: many
j_call: TRBJ1-2
d_call: TRBD1

cdr3_nt: TGTGCCAGCAGTTTACCTCCGGGACAGGGGAGGGATGAGCAGTTCTTC
cdr3_aa: CASSLPPGQGRDEQFF
v_call: TRBV27
clone_size: many
j_call: TRBJ2-1
d_call: TRBD1

cdr3_nt: TGTGCCAGCAGCTTGGGCGTAGATACGCAGTATTTT
cdr3_aa: CASSLGVDTQYF
v_call: TRBV5-4
clone_size: many
j_call: TRBJ2-3
d_call: -

cdr3_nt: TGCAGCGTCCTCCGGGACAGTCCCCCCAATGAGCAGTTCTTC
cdr3_aa: CSVLRDSPPNEQFF
v_call: TRBV29-1
clone_size: many
j_call: TRBJ2-1
d_call: TRBD1

cdr3_nt: TGTGCCAGCAGTTTACGGGGTCCCTACGAGCAGTACTTC
cdr3_aa: CASSLRGPYEQYF
v_call: TRBV28
clone_size: many
j_call: TRBJ2-7
d_call: -

cdr3_nt: TGCAGTGCTAGTCCGGGACAGGGGAATTATAATGAGCAGTTCTTC
cdr3_aa: CSASPGQGNYNEQFF
v_call: TRBV20-1
clone_size: many
j_call: TRBJ2-1
d_call: TRBD1

cdr3_nt: TGTGCCAGCAGCAGAGGGGGCAGGGGTGGTAGTCCCTATGGCTACACCTTC
cdr3_aa: CASSRGGRGGSPYGYTF
v_call: TRBV5-4
clone_size: -
j_call: TRBJ1-2
d_call: TRBD1

cdr3_nt: TGCAGTGCTAGAGATGGAGCGGGAGGACTTGGGAATGAGCAGTTCTTC
cdr3_aa: CSARDGAGGLGNEQFF
v_call: TRBV20-1
clone_size: many
j_call: TRBJ2-1
d_call: TRBD2

cdr3_nt: TGCAGTGCTAGACGGCTAGCGGGAGATGAGACCCAGTACTTC
cdr3_aa: CSARRLAGDETQYF
v_call: TRBV20-1
clone_size: many
j_call: TRBJ2-5
d_call: TRBD2

cdr3_nt: TGCAGCGTTGAGGAGGTGCGGGACAGGGACCGCTCTGGGGCCAACGCCCTGACTTTC
cdr3_aa: CSVEEVRDRDRSGANALTF
v_call: TRBV29-1
clone_size: -
j_call: TRBJ2-6
d_call: TRBD1

cdr3_nt: TGTGCCAGCAGGAGGACTAGCGGGAGGCACGAGCAGTACTTC
cdr3_aa: CASRRTSGRHEQYF
v_call: TRBV12-3/TRBV12-4
clone_size: few
j_call: TRBJ2-7
d_call: TRBD2

cdr3_nt: TGTGCCAGCAGCGGGGTAGTAAGCTACGAGCAGTACTTC
cdr3_aa: CASSGVVSYEQYF
v_call: TRBV11-2
clone_size: many
j_call: TRBJ2-7
d_call: -

cdr3_nt: TGCAGTGCTGTCCGACCGGGACTAGGGATCAATGAGCAGTTCTTC
cdr3_aa: CSAVRPGLGINEQFF
v_call: TRBV20-1
clone_size: many
j_call: TRBJ2-1
d_call: TRBD2

cdr3_nt: TGTGCCAGCAGCTTAGCGGCGGGAGGCTACGAGCAGTACTTC
cdr3_aa: CASSLAAGGYEQYF
v_call: TRBV7-2
clone_size: many
j_call: TRBJ2-7
d_call: TRBD2

cdr3_nt: TGCGCCAGCAGCTGGGGGACCGAGGGGGGCGAGCAGTACTTC
cdr3_aa: CASSWGTEGGEQYF
v_call: TRBV5-1
clone_size: many
j_call: TRBJ2-7
d_call: -

cdr3_nt: TGTGCCAGCAGCTTAGACACCCAAGAGATCCAGTACTTC
cdr3_aa: CASSLDTQEIQYF
v_call: TRBV7-6
clone_size: -
j_call: TRBJ2-5
d_call: -

cdr3_nt: TGCAGTGTTCCCAAACCAGCGGGAGTTTGGGAGCAGTACTTC
cdr3_aa: CSVPKPAGVWEQYF
v_call: TRBV20-1
clone_size: many
j_call: TRBJ2-7
d_call: TRBD2

cdr3_nt: TGCAGTGCTGCGGGATCGGGACAGTCAAACACTGAAGCTTTCTTT
cdr3_aa: CSAAGSGQSNTEAFF
v_call: TRBV20-1
clone_size: many
j_call: TRBJ1-1
d_call: TRBD1

cdr3_nt: TGTGCCAGCAGAGGGGGACTCGGTGAAAAACTGTTTTTT
cdr3_aa: CASRGGLGEKLFF
v_call: TRBV28
clone_size: many
j_call: TRBJ1-4
d_call: -

cdr3_nt: TGTGCCAGCAGTTCTCGTTATGGGCAGTACGGTGAGACCCAGTACTTC
cdr3_aa: CASSSRYGQYGETQYF
v_call: TRBV28
clone_size: few
j_call: TRBJ2-5
d_call: -

cdr3_nt: TGTGCCAGCAGTCTGAGCTTGAACACTGAAGCTTTCTTT
cdr3_aa: CASSLSLNTEAFF
v_call: TRBV12-3/TRBV12-4
clone_size: many
j_call: TRBJ1-1
d_call: -

cdr3_nt: TGTGCCAGCAGTTACCTCCCCGGACTAGCGGATTACGAGCAGTACTTC
cdr3_aa: CASSYLPGLADYEQYF
v_call: TRBV6-5
clone_size: many
j_call: TRBJ2-7
d_call: TRBD2

cdr3_nt: TGCGCCAGCAGCCCAGGACGGGGAGGAGAGACCCAGTACTTC
cdr3_aa: CASSPGRGGETQYF
v_call: TRBV5-1
clone_size: -
j_call: TRBJ2-5
d_call: -

cdr3_nt: TGCAGCGTAGAGGGACTAGCGGGAGTACCTAACAATGAGCAGTTCTTC
cdr3_aa: CSVEGLAGVPNNEQFF
v_call: TRBV29-1
clone_size: many
j_call: TRBJ2-1
d_call: TRBD2

cdr3_nt: TGTGCCAGCAGCTTGGGAGGGGGACTTACTGAAGCTTTCTTT
cdr3_aa: CASSLGGGLTEAFF
v_call: TRBV7-8
clone_size: many
j_call: TRBJ1-1
d_call: -

cdr3_nt: TGCAGCGTTGCTAAGCACTCCTGCAATGAACAGTTCTTC
cdr3_aa: CSVAKHSCNEQFF
v_call: TRBV29-1
clone_size: -
j_call: TRBJ2-1
d_call: -

cdr3_nt: TGTGCCAGTAGTATAGGGATAGCGGAGTTCTACGAGCAGTACTTC
cdr3_aa: CASSIGIAEFYEQYF
v_call: TRBV19
clone_size: few
j_call: TRBJ2-7
d_call: -

cdr3_nt: TGTGCCATCAGTGAATTACTAGCGGGGAATGAGCAGTTCTTC
cdr3_aa: CAISELLAGNEQFF
v_call: TRBV10-3
clone_size: many
j_call: TRBJ2-1
d_call: TRBD2

cdr3_nt: TGCAGCGTTGAATCTGGACAGGGGACCGGGGAGCTGTTTTTT
cdr3_aa: CSVESGQGTGELFF
v_call: TRBV29-1
clone_size: many
j_call: TRBJ2-2
d_call: TRBD1

cdr3_nt: TGTGCCAGCAGTTTATTCCAGTGGAACACTGAAGCTTTCTTT
cdr3_aa: CASSLFQWNTEAFF
v_call: TRBV27
clone_size: many
j_call: TRBJ1-1
d_call: -

cdr3_nt: TGCAGCGTTCTAGCGGGGGGAACATCCTACGAGCAGTACTTC
cdr3_aa: CSVLAGGTSYEQYF
v_call: TRBV29-1
clone_size: many
j_call: TRBJ2-7
d_call: TRBD2

cdr3_nt: TGTGCCAGCAGCCTGAGGACAAGAAGGAACACTGAAGCTTTCTTT
cdr3_aa: CASSLRTRRNTEAFF
v_call: TRBV13
clone_size: -
j_call: TRBJ1-1
d_call: -

cdr3_nt: TGTGCCAGCAGCTTAAAGGGGGCGAACACTGAAGCTTTCTTT
cdr3_aa: CASSLKGANTEAFF
v_call: TRBV5-5
clone_size: many
j_call: TRBJ1-1
d_call: TRBD1

cdr3_nt: TGCGCCAGCTGGGGGGAAGAGACCCAGTACTTC
cdr3_aa: CASWGEETQYF
v_call: TRBV5-1
clone_size: many
j_call: TRBJ2-5
d_call: -

cdr3_nt: TGTGCCAGCAGTTACCGGACGGGCTCCTACAATGAGCAGTTCTTC
cdr3_aa: CASSYRTGSYNEQFF
v_call: TRBV6-2/TRBV6-3
clone_size: many
j_call: TRBJ2-1
d_call: -

cdr3_nt: TGTGCCAGTAGTGCCTTCCGGGACGGCCAAGAGACCCAGTACTTC
cdr3_aa: CASSAFRDGQETQYF
v_call: TRBV19
clone_size: -
j_call: TRBJ2-5
d_call: -

cdr3_nt: TGTGCCAGCAGCCAATTAGGAGGGACCTACAATGAGCAGTTCTTC
cdr3_aa: CASSQLGGTYNEQFF
v_call: TRBV7-9
clone_size: many
j_call: TRBJ2-1
d_call: -

cdr3_nt: TGCAGTGCTGGACGGTCCCTCGCGAATGAGCAGTTCTTC
cdr3_aa: CSAGRSLANEQFF
v_call: TRBV20-1
clone_size: many
j_call: TRBJ2-1
d_call: -

cdr3_nt: TGTGCCATCAGTGAGGGTTGGGCAGGGGATCAGCCCCAGCATTTT
cdr3_aa: CAISEGWAGDQPQHF
v_call: TRBV10-3
clone_size: many
j_call: TRBJ1-5
d_call: -

cdr3_nt: TGCGCCAGCAGCCAAGAAGGGCGGACAGGGAAAGAGACCCAGTACTTC
cdr3_aa: CASSQEGRTGKETQYF
v_call: TRBV4-1
clone_size: many
j_call: TRBJ2-5
d_call: TRBD1

cdr3_nt: TGTGCCAGCAGTCCTAGACTAGCGGGAGGCGATTCCCCCTACTACGAGCAGTACTTC
cdr3_aa: CASSPRLAGGDSPYYEQYF
v_call: TRBV7-9
clone_size: many
j_call: TRBJ2-7
d_call: TRBD2

cdr3_nt: TGTGCCTGGAGTTTTCGGCCCCGTAGGGAGCCCCAGCATTTT
cdr3_aa: CAWSFRPRREPQHF
v_call: TRBV30
clone_size: many
j_call: TRBJ1-5
d_call: -

cdr3_nt: TGCAGTGCTAGGTCCATCAGCTCCTACGAGCAGTACTTC
cdr3_aa: CSARSISSYEQYF
v_call: TRBV20-1
clone_size: many
j_call: TRBJ2-7
d_call: -

cdr3_nt: TGTGCCATCAGTGAGACAGCTCGGGGACAGGGGAAAGAGACCCAGTACTTC
cdr3_aa: CAISETARGQGKETQYF
v_call: TRBV10-3
clone_size: -
j_call: TRBJ2-5
d_call: TRBD1

cdr3_nt: TGCAGTGCTAGAGATCTCGTCACTAGCGGGAGCACAGATACGCAGTATTTT
cdr3_aa: CSARDLVTSGSTDTQYF
v_call: TRBV20-1
clone_size: many
j_call: TRBJ2-3
d_call: TRBD2

cdr3_nt: TGTGCCAGCAGACCCGCGGGGGTTACCAACGTCCTGACTTTC
cdr3_aa: CASRPAGVTNVLTF
v_call: TRBV2
clone_size: few
j_call: TRBJ2-6
d_call: TRBD2

cdr3_nt: TGCGCCAGCAGCTTGGCCCGTCAGGGCCGAACCACTGAAGCTTTCTTT
cdr3_aa: CASSLARQGRTTEAFF
v_call: TRBV5-1
clone_size: -
j_call: TRBJ1-1
d_call: -

cdr3_nt: TGTGCCAGCAGCTTACGACATTTGGGTAGCGGGAGTCCCCAGGAGACCCAGTACTTC
cdr3_aa: CASSLRHLGSGSPQETQYF
v_call: TRBV7-3
clone_size: few
j_call: TRBJ2-5
d_call: TRBD2